The 18 T cell receptor beta chains below all came from one sample that was sequenced in a study of shared clonotypes between healthy human individuals. Positive CCR7 selection of CD45RO-negative cells yielded the naive CD8 cells, and terminally differentiated effector memory CD45RA+ cells were excluded. The table came from immunoSEQ multiplex PCR; TCRdb's copy has only in-frame clones and leaves some out. This table has around 2.1 million clones, 93% appearing once. Sequenced sample: naive CD8+ T cells from PBMCs. The receptors stem from a young man in good health. Some clones in this sample may be carry-over from other donors' samples.

The J gene is TRBJ2-1, the V gene TRBV7-9; 7 bases fit TRBD1. The length of the CDR3 is 14 residues. The trim removed 3 bases at V and 6 bases at J, leaving 5 bases unmatched. Per the germline V gene, CDR1 is SEHNR and CDR2 is FQNEAQ (reference sequence). CDR3 residues: CASSFHRGPNEQFF. The CDR3, as DNA: TGTGCCAGCAGCTTTCACAGGGGTCCCAATGAGCAGTTCTTC.

The gene calls are TRBV27 and TRBJ1-3; D unclear. This CDR3 has 15 amino acids. V lost 3 bases to trimming and J lost 4 bases, with 13 bases between them. CDR1 is MNHEY, CDR2 SMNVEV, per germline (reference sequence). CDR3 sequence: CASSLSGVTGNTIYF. The CDR3 nucleotides are TGTGCCAGCAGTTTGAGCGGGGTGACAGGAAACACCATATATTTT.

This clone appeared a single time. The same CDR3 arises from other DNA sequences in this sample as well. The chain employs TRBV7-9 and TRBJ2-2; the match to TRBD1 covers 7 bases. Per the germline V gene, CDR1 is SEHNR and CDR2 is FQNEAQ (reference sequence). The trim removed 5 bases at V and 4 bases at J, leaving 7 bases unmatched. The CDR3 contains 15 residues. CDR3 in DNA: TGTGCCAGCAGCCCCGGACAGGTGGGCACCGGGGAGCTGTTTTTT. It encodes CASSPGQVGTGELFF.

V gene TRBV19 combines with J gene TRBJ1-2, with a weak D call TRBD1 (5 bases). V was trimmed by 6 bases and J by 8 bases, leaving 16 bases between them. The CDR3 is 13 residues long. CDR1 and CDR2 from the germline V gene are LNHDA and SQIVND (reference sequence). The CDR3 loop is CASRAAGDQGYTF. DNA of the CDR3: TGTGCCAGTAGGGCTGCGGGGGATCAAGGCTACACCTTC.

The chain recombines TRBV9 with TRBJ2-7, with 8 bases identical to TRBD2. Germline V gene sequence: CDR1 SGDLS, CDR2 YYNGEE. V dropped 2 bases and J dropped 6; count of bases not matched to a gene: 10. The CDR3 runs 15 residues. CDR3 in amino acids: CASSVDGRGGGEQYF. CDR3 nucleotide sequence: TGTGCCAGCAGCGTGGACGGGAGGGGCGGTGGCGAGCAGTACTTC.

The genes are TRBV7-8 and TRBJ2-1; 10 nucleotides match TRBD2. V trimming: 5 bases; J trimming: 4 bases; junction bases outside the gene matches: 11. This CDR3 is 17 amino acids long. Germline CDR1 SGHVS, CDR2 FQNEAQ. CDR3 in amino acids: CASSAGLAARRYNEQFF. The CDR3 DNA reads TGTGCCAGCAGCGCCGGACTAGCGGCCAGGCGATACAATGAGCAGTTCTTC.

A note on this clone: At the DNA level, this CDR3 is encoded by other sequences in the same sample as well. The V call is TRBV27, the J call TRBJ2-1, with TRBD2 identical over 11 bases. Germline trimming cut 6 bases from V and 2 bases from J; bases unmatched to any gene: 6. The CDR3 loop spans 16 amino acids. Per the germline V gene, CDR1 is MNHEY and CDR2 is SMNVEV (reference sequence). CDR3 DNA sequence: TGTGCCAGCAGCCCAGGGACTAGCGGAGCCTACAATGAGCAGTTCTTC. Translated, it gives CASSPGTSGAYNEQFF.

On this clone: The junction departs from germline at one end; a sequencing error may be responsible. Within the sample, other DNA sequences also encode this same CDR3. The chain joins TRBV4-2 to TRBJ1-1; maybe TRBD1 (6 bases). The CDR3 runs to 15 residues. Germline V gene lookup returns CDR1 LGHNA and CDR2 YNFKEQ. The CDR3 is CASSQELGGGTEAFF. CDR3 sequence (DNA): TGTGCCAGCAGTCAAGAATTGGGGGGCGGCACTGAAGCTTTCTTT.

This clone appeared a single time. The chain combines TRBV6-1 with TRBJ2-2, with 10 nucleotides matching TRBD2. This CDR3 comprises 18 residues. Germline CDR1 is MNHNS and CDR2 is SASEGT. Unmatched junction bases numbered 9, after V lost 1 base and J lost 4 bases. DNA for the CDR3: TGTGCCAGCAGTGAAGGAGCGGGAGGGGCGGGTGTCACCGGGGAGCTGTTTTTT. It is translated as CASSEGAGGAGVTGELFF.

The gene calls are TRBV7-2 and TRBJ1-1; 8 nucleotides match TRBD1. The CDR3 is 12 amino acids. Germline V gene data show CDR1 as SGHTA and CDR2 as FQGNSA. V gave up 6 bases and J gave up 5 bases; unmatched junction bases: 2. As DNA, the CDR3 is TGTGCCAGCAGGTACAGGGGGACTGAAGCTTTCTTT. It translates to CASRYRGTEAFF.

The chain carries TRBV30 and TRBJ2-7, with D maybe TRBD1 (6 bases). This CDR3 has 14 residues. The ends were cut back, 1 base at V and 3 bases at J, with 13 bases in the middle. The germline gives CDR1 GTSNPN, CDR2 SVGIG (reference sequence). CDR3 coding DNA: TGTGCCTGGAGTGAGGGGGAGACCTACTACGAGCAGTACTTC. Translation gives CAWSEGETYYEQYF.

Only a few counts were recorded for this clone. The rearrangement links TRBV7-9 to TRBJ1-3, with D unresolved. The CDR3 consists of 15 residues. The germline V and J ends were trimmed by 6 bases and 0 bases, with 12 bases remaining between them. Germline V gene data show CDR1 as SEHNR and CDR2 as FQNEAQ (reference sequence). The CDR3 nucleotides are TGTGCCAGCAGTCTCACGGGGTACTCTGGAAACACCATATATTTT. This gives the protein CASSLTGYSGNTIYF.

The V call is TRBV7-8, the J call TRBJ1-4; D unclear. The CDR3 length is 15 residues. Per germline, CDR1 SGHVS and CDR2 FQNEAQ. V lost 4 bases to trimming and J lost 6 bases, with 15 bases between them. CDR3 nucleotide sequence: TGTGCCAGCAGCTCCTGGATTTATTCTGATGAAAAACTGTTTTTT. Translation gives CASSSWIYSDEKLFF.

The chain couples TRBV19 to TRBJ2-1; the D is unclear. V was trimmed by 3 bases and J by 0 bases, leaving 9 bases between them. CDR1 is LNHDA, CDR2 SQIVND, per germline (reference sequence). The CDR3 covers 15 residues. The CDR3 reads CASSIGVRSYNEQFF. CDR3 bases: TGTGCCAGTAGTATTGGGGTACGCTCCTACAATGAGCAGTTCTTC. The whole variable domain, remainder taken from reference TRBV19 and TRBJ2-1, is DGGITQSPKYLFRKEGQNVTLSCEQNLNHDAMYWYRQDPGQGLRLIYYSQIVNDFQKGDIAEGYSVSREKKESFPLTVTSAQKNPTAFYLCASSIGVRSYNEQFFGPGTRLTVL.

This chain joins TRBV6-4 and TRBJ1-2; 7 positions agree with TRBD1. The CDR3 extends over 14 amino acids. Trimming cost V 6 bases and J 2 bases; bases outside gene matches: 6. Germline V gene lookup returns CDR1 MRHNA and CDR2 SNTAGT. CDR3 coding DNA: TGTGCCAGCAGCCCCCGGACAGGAAACTATGGCTACACCTTC. This translates into CASSPRTGNYGYTF.

This chain links TRBV15 with TRBJ1-1, with D perhaps matching TRBD1 (5 bases). The CDR3 loop spans 15 amino acids. Germline-derived CDR1 and CDR2 are LNHNV and YYDKDF (reference sequence). V shed 5 bases and J shed 5 bases, with 18 bases lying between them. CDR3 loop: CATSPEGPLWTEAFF. DNA of the CDR3: TGTGCCACCAGCCCGGAGGGGCCCCTGTGGACTGAAGCTTTCTTT.

The chain recombines TRBV10-3 with TRBJ2-7; 9 bases map to TRBD1. The J segment lost 5 bases and the V segment lost 3 bases, leaving 8 bases of the junction unmatched. Germline loops: CDR1 ENHRY, CDR2 SYGVKD. The CDR3 extends over 15 amino acids. The CDR3 DNA reads as TGTGCCATCAGTGAACCGGGACAGGGAAAGGACGAGCAGTACTTC. It yields the protein CAISEPGQGKDEQYF.

The count of this clone is one. The rearrangement uses TRBV10-3 and TRBJ1-2; 7 nucleotides line up with TRBD1. Germline V gene data show CDR1 as ENHRY and CDR2 as SYGVKD. V lost 5 bases and J lost 5; bases outside the gene matches: 5. The CDR3 extends over 13 amino acids. CDR3 nucleotide sequence: TGTGCCATCAGTTCCTCAGGGGGATATGGCTACACCTTC. Amino acids: CAISSSGGYGYTF.